A single sample gave rise to the 6 T cell receptor beta chains below, sequenced in a study of Graves' ophthalmopathy and Graves' hyperthyroidism. Amplification of the TCR beta CDR3 regions used RNA transcripts (as template). HTBI primers primed a first-round RT-PCR, and a second-round multiplex PCR followed. TCRdb ran MiXCR on the multiplex PCR reads and lists one entry per CDR3 protein. The repertoire has 360,000 or so distinct CDR3 sequences, about a sixth of them found once; the top ten carry around 1.5%. The sample was peripheral blood. The receptors were gathered from a woman aged 18-29 years with Graves' ophthalmopathy.

This chain joins TRBV20-1 and TRBJ2-7; TRBD2 agrees at 9 bases. The germline V gene has CDR1 DFQATT and CDR2 SNEGSKA (reference sequence). Trimming cost V 3 bases and J 1 base; bases outside gene matches: 7. The CDR3 runs to 15 residues. CDR3 nucleotides: TGCAGTGCTAGCATCCTAGCGGGGTCATCCTACGAGCAGTACTTC. It is translated as CSASILAGSSYEQYF.

This clonotype was detected many times. The V gene is TRBV7-2, the J gene TRBJ2-7, with D possibly being TRBD1 or TRBD2 (6 bases each). CDR1 is SGHTA, CDR2 FQGNSA, per germline. V gave up 5 bases and J gave up 3 bases, with 17 bases separating them. The CDR3 has 15 residues. As DNA, the CDR3 is TGTGCCAGCAGCCCTTTGAGGGGGGAGGTCTACGAGCAGTACTTC. Its protein is CASSPLRGEVYEQYF.

The sample holds many counts of this clonotype. The chain couples TRBV30 to TRBJ2-7, with a possible D match to TRBD2 (6 bases). CDR3 size: 11 residues. CDR1 and CDR2 (germline): GTSNPN, SVGIG (reference sequence). The V end lost 6 bases, the J end lost 6 bases, and 12 bases lay between the germline ends. In DNA, the CDR3 is TGTGCCTGCAGAAGGAGGGGCGAGCAGTACTTC. Amino acids: CACRRRGEQYF. Based on the CDR3 plus reference TRBV30 and TRBJ2-7, the full variable domain is SQTIHQWPATLVQPVGSPLSLECTVEGTSNPNLYWYRQAAGRGLQLLFYSVGIGQISSEVPQNLSASRPQDRQFILSSKKLLLSDSGFYLCACRRRGEQYFGPGTRLTVT.

The J gene is TRBJ2-5, the V gene TRBV13; the D gene could be TRBD1 or TRBD2 (5 bases each). The V gene lost 1 base and the J gene lost 2 bases, with 14 bases spanning the gap. The CDR3 spans 16 residues. Germline CDR1 PRHDT, CDR2 FYEKMQ (reference sequence). The DNA of the CDR3 is TGTGCCAGCAGCTTAGTGGCAGGGCGGGCTCAAGAGACCCAGTACTTC. Amino acid sequence: CASSLVAGRAQETQYF.

This clonotype was found many times. The chain has TRBV28 and TRBJ1-6; D ambiguous. V lost 7 bases, J lost 9 bases, and 7 bases lay in between. The CDR3 covers 11 residues. CDR1 MDHEN and CDR2 SYDVKM come from the germline V gene. CDR3 residues: CASKKGSPLHF. For the CDR3, the DNA is TGTGCCAGCAAGAAGGGTTCACCCCTCCACTTT.

This clonotype has ten or more counts. This sequence joins TRBV11-2 and TRBJ2-7, with D tentatively TRBD1 (5 bases). Germline values: CDR1 SGHAT, CDR2 FQNNGV. CDR3 length equals 14 residues. V dropped 4 bases and J dropped 3 bases, with 13 bases sitting between them. The CDR3 spells CASSSLRQYYEQYF. DNA for the CDR3: TGTGCCAGCAGCTCATTGAGACAGTACTACGAGCAGTACTTC.